This T cell receptor (beta chain) was sequenced during a study of Graves' ophthalmopathy and Graves' hyperthyroidism. In its sample, this clonotype was seen many times. J gave up 5 bases and V 3 bases, and 9 bases lay outside the gene matches. The CDR3 covers 16 residues. Germline CDR1 reads LGHNA; CDR2 reads YNFKEQ. The authors amplified TCR beta CDR3 regions from RNA transcripts. First-round RT-PCR used HTBI primers; second-round multiplex PCR followed. TCRdb analysed the multiplex PCR reads with MiXCR anew, one entry per CDR3 protein. The table has over a million distinct CDR3 sequences, about 40% seen once. Among the exclusions were patients with other autoimmune diseases, uncontrolled infections, pregnancy or lactation.

The genes are TRBV4-2 and TRBJ2-5; TRBD1 aligns across 10 bases. The TCR comes from an adult man with Graves' hyperthyroidism. The specimen was peripheral blood or thyroid tissue (not recorded which). Here the CDR3 reads CASSHRPTGGAETQYF. Here the CDR3 DNA reads TGTGCCAGCAGCCACCGACCGACAGGGGGCGCGGAGACCCAGTACTTC.